The present TCR beta chain was sequenced within a study of cytomegalovirus exposure and HLA in healthy donors. The PCR contained 60 Vbeta and 13 Jbeta primers. Assay used: immunoSEQ multiplex PCR; TCRdb lists only in-frame clones, some missing. The table lists about 69,000 clones, more than 60% of them singletons, with around 15% in the top ten. Trimming left V 2 bases short and J 6 bases short, with 24 bases between. The CDR3 runs 17 residues. CDR1 and CDR2 from the germline V gene are SGHRS and YFSETQ. Findings and caveats of the study: An analysis that was carried out later associated some 17,000 TCR beta sequences with HLA alleles at 0.05 false discovery rate. Versus the approximately 670-donor mean, an Asian-associated ancestry cluster reportedly showed fewer N-insertions in a later analysis. Trimming of TCR beta V- and J-genes showed a link, identified in a later analysis, to a missense DCLRE1C variant.

Sampled while nominally healthy, donors likely had unrecorded immune exposures. This clone was detected a few times. Its specificity is unknown. The source of this sequence is a male donor in good health and CMV-seropositive. The chain has TRBV5-1 and TRBJ2-7; a weak D match, TRBD2 (6 bases). Source material: PBMCs. The CDR3 spells CASSLGLQAGYETEQYF. CDR3 nucleotide sequence: TGCGCCAGCAGCTTAGGACTACAGGCCGGTTATGAGACCGAGCAGTACTTC.